The clone carrying this TCR beta chain appeared many times. Its target is not known. This entry comes from a study of T cells in Graves' hyperthyroidism and ophthalmopathy. TCR beta CDR3 regions were amplified from RNA transcripts. TCR CDR3 underwent first-round RT-PCR with the HTBI primer set. TCRdb redid the calling of the multiplex PCR reads with MiXCR, one entry per CDR3 protein. The sample lists 250,000 to 300,000 distinct CDR3 sequences, roughly 20% occurring once. Findings of the study overall: A model of 13 V-J pairs discriminated ophthalmopathy from stable hyperthyroidism. With a median lead of around 5.9 months before onset, the model predicted ophthalmopathy.

Trimming took 0 bases from V and 0 from J, leaving 15 bases between them. This CDR3 has 17 amino acids. The germline V gene encodes CDR1 SGHRS and CDR2 YFSETQ. Among ophthalmopathy patients, the Clinical Activity Score reached at least 3, the NOSPECS grade reached at least 4, and duration remained under 3 months. Based on clinical symptoms, serum thyroxine and TRAb, thyroid ultrasound and orbital computed tomography, diagnoses were reached. The sequenced sample consisted of blood. The V and J genes are TRBV5-1 and TRBJ1-1; TRBD1 is a possible D gene (5 bases). The sequence came from a man between 45 and 60 years old with Graves' ophthalmopathy. CDR3 region: CASSLDQGGLLNTEAFF. In DNA form, the CDR3 reads TGCGCCAGCAGCTTGGATCAGGGAGGACTTCTGAACACTGAAGCTTTCTTT.